This is a list of T cell receptor beta chains from one sample in a study of control samples from healthy donors and cancer patients. Using immunoSEQ multiplex PCR, the repertoire was profiled, and TCRdb retains in-frame clones only, with some absent. Of 110,000 to 150,000 clones listed, roughly nine tenths were seen once; the top ten hold roughly 5%. The specimen was blood. The receptors shown here come from a man aged 30 to 39 in good health. Each CDR3 is given with its conserved first and last residue. A D gene is named only where the DNA matches it firmly. Only part of the rows carry a size: once, few, many, or a class if the clone is expanded.

TGTGCCAGCTCATTGGGACAGGGTAAGCCCTACGAGCAGTACTTC | CASSLGQGKPYEQYF | TRBD1 | . | TRBJ2-7 | TRBV18
TGTGCCAGCAGCCAGACTAGCGGGACTTACGAGCAGTACTTC | CASSQTSGTYEQYF | TRBD2 | . | TRBJ2-7 | TRBV11-2
TGTGCCAGCAGCCAATTCCCGGGCCGAGAGACCCAGTACTTC | CASSQFPGRETQYF | . | . | TRBJ2-5 | TRBV7-2
TGTGCCAGCAGCGTAGTGGCAGTTAGCACAGATACGCAGTATTTT | CASSVVAVSTDTQYF | . | . | TRBJ2-3 | TRBV9
TGTGCCAGCAGCCTTCCCCAGGGGAGGGAGGGTGAAAAACTGTTTTTT | CASSLPQGREGEKLFF | . | . | TRBJ1-4 | TRBV25-1
TGTGCCACCAGCAGGGATAATCAGCCCCAGCATTTT | CATSRDNQPQHF | . | . | TRBJ1-5 | TRBV15
TGCGCCAGCAGCTCTGACACAGGGTCCGATGGCTACACCTTC | CASSSDTGSDGYTF | . | . | TRBJ1-2 | TRBV5-1
TGTGCCAGCAGCTTAGAGGGACTAGCGGGACAAGGGACCCAGTACTTC | CASSLEGLAGQGTQYF | TRBD2 | once | TRBJ2-5 | TRBV11-2
TGTGCCAGCAGCCTAGACAGGGGAACTAACTATGGCTACACCTTC | CASSLDRGTNYGYTF | TRBD1 | . | TRBJ1-2 | TRBV3-1/TRBV3-2
TGTGCCAGTAGTAGACAGGGGTCGAACACTGAAGCTTTCTTT | CASSRQGSNTEAFF | TRBD1 | . | TRBJ1-1 | TRBV19
TGTGCCAGCAGTTACTCGACCACAGGGGGAAATGGCTACACCTTC | CASSYSTTGGNGYTF | TRBD1 | . | TRBJ1-2 | TRBV6-5
TGCGCCAGCAGCCAAGATGGGACCGATGAAAAACTGTTTTTT | CASSQDGTDEKLFF | . | . | TRBJ1-4 | TRBV4-3
TGCGCCAGCAGCCAGTTCCAGGGGGTTGGCTCTGGGGCCAACGTCCTGACTTTC | CASSQFQGVGSGANVLTF | TRBD1 | . | TRBJ2-6 | TRBV4-3
TGTGCCAGTAGGGTCACCGGGACAGGGGGATCACCCCTCCACTTT | CASRVTGTGGSPLHF | TRBD1 | . | TRBJ1-6 | TRBV19
TGTGCCAGCAGCTTAGTGGCGGGGAACACTGAAGCTTTCTTT | CASSLVAGNTEAFF | . | few | TRBJ1-1 | TRBV7-8
TGTGCCAGCAGTGACCAGGGCTATCAGCCCCAGCATTTT | CASSDQGYQPQHF | . | . | TRBJ1-5 | TRBV27
TGTGCCAGCAGCCCGGGATCCCGGCAGACCCAGTACTTC | CASSPGSRQTQYF | . | . | TRBJ2-5 | TRBV7-2
TGTGCCAGCAGCGACAGGTCAGGGGGCGACGACTATGGCTACACCTTC | CASSDRSGGDDYGYTF | TRBD1 | . | TRBJ1-2 | TRBV14
TGTGCCAGCTCACCACAACGTAGTCTAGGCGGCTACGAGCAGTACTTC | CASSPQRSLGGYEQYF | . | . | TRBJ2-7 | TRBV18
TGTGCCAGCAGTTCCCCCCAAGGGCGATTCCGTCCGTTCTTC | CASSSPQGRFRPFF | . | . | TRBJ2-1 | TRBV27
TGTGCCAGCAGCCCGAATTGGGACGGTGAAGCTTTCTTT | CASSPNWDGEAFF | . | . | TRBJ1-1 | TRBV13
TGTGCCAGCTCACCACTCGTGCAAACTAACACTGAAGCTTTCTTT | CASSPLVQTNTEAFF | . | . | TRBJ1-1 | TRBV18
TGTGCCAGCAGCCCGGGTACCGGGTCGGAAAGTGGGGAGACCCAGTACTTC | CASSPGTGSESGETQYF | . | . | TRBJ2-5 | TRBV11-3
TGTGCCAGCAGTTACTCAGCGGGGTATGGCTACACCTTC | CASSYSAGYGYTF | . | . | TRBJ1-2 | TRBV6-2/TRBV6-3
TGTGCCAGCAGCCTTACAAACGGGAGGGACGGGTTAGCTTTCTTT | CASSLTNGRDGLAFF | . | . | TRBJ1-1 | TRBV4-2